These 14 T cell receptor beta chains share one sample of origin, sequenced in a study of blood T cell repertoires in COVID-19. Sequenced by immunoSEQ multiplex PCR; TCRdb stores in-frame clones only, minus some. The sample shows hundreds of thousands of clones, roughly 88% of them seen only once. Sequenced material: PBMCs or T cells enriched from blood (not recorded which). The receptors stem from a woman younger than 30 who had been exposed to COVID-19.

This clone was counted once. This chain joins TRBV19 and TRBJ1-2; 9 nucleotides match TRBD1. V lost 3 bases, J lost 0 bases, and 8 bases stayed unmatched. The CDR3 consists of 17 residues. CDR1 is LNHDA and CDR2 is SQIVND in the germline V gene (reference sequence). CDR3 nucleotides: TGTGCCAGTAGTATGGGGCACAGGGGGCAAACTAACTATGGCTACACCTTC. It yields the protein CASSMGHRGQTNYGYTF.

The V and J genes are TRBV27 and TRBJ2-1; the D gene is possibly TRBD1 (6 bases). Trimming cost V 4 bases and J 4 bases, with 8 bases left between them. Germline values: CDR1 MNHEY, CDR2 SMNVEV (reference sequence). The CDR3 has 13 residues. The CDR3 loop is CASSYGQYNEQFF. For the CDR3, the DNA is TGTGCCAGCAGTTACGGACAGTACAATGAGCAGTTCTTC.

The chain combines TRBV28 with TRBJ2-7; D perhaps matches TRBD2 (5 bases). Trimming removed 6 bases from V and 3 bases from J, with 15 bases in between. This CDR3 contains 14 residues. Germline V gene sequence: CDR1 MDHEN, CDR2 SYDVKM. The CDR3 nucleotides are TGTGCCAGCAGCCTAGCCACGATCAGCTACGAGCAGTACTTC. Its protein is CASSLATISYEQYF.

The chain joins TRBV19 to TRBJ2-7; perhaps TRBD1 as D (6 bases). This CDR3 has 13 residues. V lost 2 bases and J lost 2, with 7 bases in between. Germline V gives CDR1 LNHDA, CDR2 SQIVND (reference sequence). The CDR3 DNA sequence: TGTGCCAGTAGTATAAGGACAGCCTACGAGCAGTACTTC. This translates into CASSIRTAYEQYF.

The chain employs TRBV3-1 (or the pseudogene TRBV3-2) and TRBJ2-3, with TRBD2 matching 12 bases. CDR3 length equals 16 residues. J gave up 6 bases and V 3 bases, and 7 bases lay outside the gene matches. Germline V gene lookup returns CDR1 LGHDT and CDR2 YNNKEL (reference sequence). CDR3 residues: CASSHRLAGEADTQYF. Written as DNA, the CDR3 is TGTGCCAGCAGCCACCGACTAGCGGGAGAAGCGGATACGCAGTATTTT.

This clone was counted a few times. The chain links TRBV4-2 to TRBJ2-1; D is undetermined. The CDR3 loop spans 13 amino acids. V was clipped by 3 bases and J by 6 bases, with 9 bases between them. CDR1 and CDR2 from the germline V gene are LGHNA and YNFKEQ. CDR3 loop: CASSHSSPNEQFF. In DNA form, the CDR3 reads TGTGCCAGCAGCCACTCCTCCCCCAATGAGCAGTTCTTC.

This chain uses TRBV11-1 with TRBJ2-5; D call uncertain. The CDR3 is 13 residues long. The germline V and J ends were trimmed by 6 bases and 3 bases, with 11 bases remaining between them. CDR1 and CDR2 (germline): SGHAT, FQDESV (reference sequence). The CDR3 here is CASRTTQKETQYF. In DNA form, the CDR3 reads TGTGCCAGCAGGACGACACAGAAAGAGACCCAGTACTTC.

Written as DNA, the CDR3 is TGTGCCAGCTCTCCCCGGGGGGGAGGAGATCAGCCCCAGCATTTT. Protein: CASSPRGGGDQPQHF. V and J are TRBV18 and TRBJ1-5, with D maybe TRBD1 (5 bases). V dropped 6 bases and J dropped 5 bases, with 17 bases sitting between them. CDR3 size: 15 residues. Germline values: CDR1 KGHSH, CDR2 LQKENI.

This rearrangement joins TRBV19 to TRBJ2-3; weak D call: TRBD2 (5 bases). Germline V gives CDR1 LNHDA, CDR2 SQIVND (reference sequence). CDR3 size: 13 residues. Trimming left V 2 bases short and J 8 bases short, with 11 bases between. The CDR3 loop is CASSIPSGGTQYF. CDR3 nucleotides: TGTGCCAGTAGTATACCAAGCGGAGGTACGCAGTATTTT. The complete variable domain, with remaining parts taken from reference TRBV19 and TRBJ2-3, reads DGGITQSPKYLFRKEGQNVTLSCEQNLNHDAMYWYRQDPGQGLRLIYYSQIVNDFQKGDIAEGYSVSREKKESFPLTVTSAQKNPTAFYLCASSIPSGGTQYFGPGTRLTVL.

V is TRBV28 and J is TRBJ2-3; the D gene is possibly TRBD1 (6 bases). The length of the CDR3 is 12 residues. Trimming shortened V by 7 bases and J by 4 bases, and 9 bases separated the two germline ends. CDR1 MDHEN and CDR2 SYDVKM come from the germline V gene. CDR3: CASNGGADTQYF. CDR3 sequence (DNA): TGTGCCAGCAATGGGGGCGCAGATACGCAGTATTTT.

The chain employs TRBV30 and TRBJ1-1; D is ambiguous. The CDR3 sequence is 10 residues long. The germline gives CDR1 GTSNPN, CDR2 SVGIG (reference sequence). With 2 bases removed from V and 7 bases from J, the gap between germline ends came to 5 bases. The CDR3 here is CAWSFGEAFF. In DNA form, the CDR3 reads TGTGCCTGGAGTTTCGGTGAAGCTTTCTTT.

The chain carries TRBV28 and TRBJ2-7, with a tentative D call TRBD1 (7 bases). This CDR3 is 15 amino acids long. V was trimmed by 4 bases and J by 0 bases, leaving 13 bases between them. The germline V gene has CDR1 MDHEN and CDR2 SYDVKM. This CDR3 reads CASSSQGGSSYEQYF. In DNA form, the CDR3 reads TGTGCCAGCAGTTCCCAGGGGGGAAGCTCCTACGAGCAGTACTTC.

The count of this clone is one. This chain joins TRBV15 and TRBJ2-7, with TRBD1 matching over 10 bases. The CDR3 consists of 15 residues. The J segment lost 4 bases and the V segment lost 3 bases, leaving 6 bases of the junction unmatched. Germline CDR1 reads LNHNV; CDR2 reads YYDKDF (reference sequence). The CDR3 DNA is TGTGCCACCAGCAGTCCCGGGACAGGGGTTTACGAGCAGTACTTC. Protein sequence: CATSSPGTGVYEQYF. Full variable domain (remainder filled in from reference TRBV15 and TRBJ2-7): DAMVIQNPRYQVTQFGKPVTLSCSQTLNHNVMYWYQQKSSQAPKLLFHYYDKDFNNEADTPDNFQSRRPNTSFCFLDIRSPGLGDTAMYLCATSSPGTGVYEQYFGPGTRLTVT.

V gene TRBV20-1 combines with J gene TRBJ2-1; 7 bases are shared with TRBD2. CDR1 and CDR2 (germline): DFQATT, SNEGSKA (reference sequence). There are 16 residues in the CDR3. V was clipped by 3 bases and J by 0 bases; unmatched bases: 8. The CDR3 region has the DNA TGCAGTGCTAGTTCTACGCGGGGGAGCTCCTACAATGAGCAGTTCTTC. It encodes CSASSTRGSSYNEQFF.